Described below is a single T cell receptor (beta chain) sequence and its context. Its specificity is unknown. CDR3 size: 15 residues. In germline, CDR1 is SEHNR, CDR2 FQNEAQ (reference sequence). V lost 2 bases and J 1 base, leaving 12 bases between the germline ends. The sample is drawn from a study of shared clonotypes between healthy human individuals. Findings and limits, study-wide: It was only blood that was sampled, and tissue repertoires likely differ.

150 to 250 ng DNA, 30,000 to 35,000 T cell genomes, went into each sorted-subset replicate PCR. The table came from immunoSEQ multiplex PCR; TCRdb's copy has only in-frame clones and leaves some out. Here the sample spans under 650,000 clones, approximately 95% being singletons. The study enrolled healthy HIV-negative adults without recent acute infections or vaccinations as donors. The sequencing input was naive CD4+ T cells sorted from blood. The sample's subset: CD45RA+ positively selected. The origin of this receptor is a woman in her twenties or thirties in good health. This sequence joins TRBV7-9 and TRBJ2-7; D is possibly TRBD2 (5 bases). The DNA of the CDR3 is TGTGCCAGCAGCTTAAGGAGCGGTCCTTCCTACGAGCAGTACTTC. Encoded protein: CASSLRSGPSYEQYF.